This T cell receptor beta chain was documented in a study of identical twins. The J segment lost 1 base and the V segment lost 4 bases, leaving 3 bases of the junction unmatched. Germline CDR1 is DFQATT and CDR2 is SNEGSKA (reference sequence). This CDR3 spans 13 amino acids. From the 5' RACE reads, TCRdb called clonotypes with MiXCR, one entry per CDR3 protein. The table shows approximately 600,000 distinct CDR3 sequences, with less than 9% occurring only once. These records were also assigned to another study, of yellow fever vaccine responses in identical twins.

Source material: PBMCs. This chain connects TRBV20-1 to TRBJ1-2; 7 bases fit TRBD1. The sequence was collected from a woman younger than 30 in good health. The CDR3 nucleotides are TGCAGTGCTACACAGGGGTTTAACTATGGCTACACCTTC. Translating it yields CSATQGFNYGYTF.